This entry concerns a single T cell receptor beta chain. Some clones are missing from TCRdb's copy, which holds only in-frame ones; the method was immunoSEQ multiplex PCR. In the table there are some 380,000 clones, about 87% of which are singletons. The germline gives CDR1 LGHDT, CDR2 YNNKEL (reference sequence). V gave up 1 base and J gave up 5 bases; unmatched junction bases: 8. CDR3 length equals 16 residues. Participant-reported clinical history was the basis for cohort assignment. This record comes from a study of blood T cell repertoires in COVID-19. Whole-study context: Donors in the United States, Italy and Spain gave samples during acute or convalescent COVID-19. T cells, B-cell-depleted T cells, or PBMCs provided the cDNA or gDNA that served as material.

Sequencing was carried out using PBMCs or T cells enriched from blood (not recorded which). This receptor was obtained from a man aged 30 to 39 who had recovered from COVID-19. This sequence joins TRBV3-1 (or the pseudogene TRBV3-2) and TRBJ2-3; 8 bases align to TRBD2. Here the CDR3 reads CASSQVLAGMGDTQYF. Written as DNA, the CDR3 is TGTGCCAGCAGCCAAGTCCTAGCGGGTATGGGAGATACGCAGTATTTT.